The 17 T cell receptor beta chains in this list originate from one sample, sequenced in a study of immune characterization of retroperitoneal liposarcoma. TCRdb re-derived calls from the PCR reads in MiXCR, one entry per CDR3 protein. The data hold around 4,600 distinct CDR3 sequences, with less than 35% observed a single time. Specimen: tumor tissue. Source of these receptors: a female donor with retroperitoneal liposarcoma.

This clonotype came up a few times. The rearrangement uses TRBV7-2 and TRBJ1-1, with D hard to call. The CDR3 extends over 15 amino acids. Between the trimmed V and J ends, which lost 2 bases and 6 bases, there was a span of 16 bases. CDR1 and CDR2 from the germline V gene are SGHTA and FQGNSA. Written as DNA, the CDR3 is TGTGCCAGCAGCTTATATTCGGGAACGCCAGCTGAAGCTTTCTTT. It yields the protein CASSLYSGTPAEAFF.

The rearrangement uses TRBV4-1 and TRBJ2-1; 9 nucleotides match TRBD2. The ends lost 1 base at V and 8 bases at J; junction bases unmatched: 9. The CDR3 sequence is 16 residues long. CDR1 MGHRA and CDR2 YSYEKL come from the germline V gene. CDR3 DNA: TGCGCCAGCAGCCAAGCTCTAGCGGGGCTAGACGATGAGCAGTTCTTC. Encoded protein: CASSQALAGLDDEQFF.

The chain employs TRBV5-1 and TRBJ2-1, with TRBD2 matching over 8 bases. The germline V gene has CDR1 SGHRS and CDR2 YFSETQ. Losses at the gene ends were 4 bases for V and 6 bases for J; bases not matched to a gene: 3. This CDR3 has 13 amino acids. CDR3 protein: CASSAGTSNEQFF. The CDR3 bases are TGCGCCAGCAGCGCGGGGACTAGCAATGAGCAGTTCTTC.

The chain has TRBV9 and TRBJ2-7; D perhaps matches TRBD2 (5 bases). Germline CDR1 SGDLS, CDR2 YYNGEE. The CDR3 spans 13 residues. The V end lost 4 bases, the J end lost 6 bases, and 14 bases lay between the germline ends. The CDR3: CASSPTLEGEQYF. In DNA, the CDR3 is TGTGCCAGCAGCCCCACCTTAGAGGGCGAGCAGTACTTC.

The chain recombines TRBV18 with TRBJ1-5, with a tentative D call TRBD1 (6 bases). Germline CDR1 and CDR2: KGHSH and LQKENI. V was pared by 2 bases and J by 8 bases, with 13 bases between. This CDR3 is built from 14 residues. In nucleotides, the CDR3 is TGTGCCAGCTCACCATTACAGGGTAGGGAGCCCCAGCATTTT. Residues: CASSPLQGREPQHF.

This clonotype qualifies as medium-sized. This chain joins TRBV12-5 and TRBJ1-1; D may be TRBD1 (6 bases). Germline-derived CDR1 and CDR2 are LGHNT and FRNRAP. V lost 4 bases, J lost 5 bases, and 11 bases lay in between. The CDR3 covers 13 residues. Here the CDR3 DNA reads TGTGCTAGTGGTTATACAGGGTTAACTGAAGCTTTCTTT. Translated, it gives CASGYTGLTEAFF.

Ten or more counts support this clonotype. J is TRBJ1-1 and V is TRBV12-3 or TRBV12-4; weak D call: TRBD1 (5 bases). CDR3 length: 14 amino acids. V lost 6 bases and J lost 1, with 12 bases in between. The CDR3 region has the DNA TGTGCCAGCAGCCTCAGGGAGGAGAACACTGAAGCTTTCTTT. Amino acids: CASSLREENTEAFF.

This clonotype has at least ten counts. This chain connects TRBV12-3 or TRBV12-4 to TRBJ1-2; D may be TRBD1 (5 bases). This CDR3 contains 14 residues. V lost 2 bases and J 5 bases, leaving 12 bases between the germline ends. CDR3 nucleotide sequence: TGTGCCAGCAGTTTATCGGGGCGGGGGTATGGCTACACCTTC. Residues: CASSLSGRGYGYTF.

This clonotype was seen only a few times. V usage is TRBV27 and J usage is TRBJ1-2, with D possibly being TRBD1 (5 bases). Germline lookup yields CDR1 MNHEY and CDR2 SMNVEV (reference sequence). Trimming removed 5 bases from V and 8 bases from J, with 18 bases in between. This CDR3 spans 14 amino acids. The CDR3 region is CASSLVQGFEGYTF. Written as DNA, the CDR3 is TGTGCCAGCAGTCTCGTCCAGGGATTTGAGGGCTACACCTTC.

CDR3 sequence: CASSLTLGSGELFF. In DNA, the CDR3 is TGTGCCAGCAGCTTAACTTTGGGTTCCGGGGAGCTGTTTTTT. The gene calls are TRBV7-3 and TRBJ2-2; no clear D. Germline V gene data show CDR1 as SGHTA and CDR2 as FQGTGA. V lost 0 bases and J lost 6, with 8 bases in between. This CDR3 region has 14 residues.

This clonotype was seen at least ten times. The chain is built from TRBV25-1 and TRBJ1-1, with D uncertain. V shed 2 bases and J shed 0 bases, with 4 bases lying between them. This CDR3 has 13 amino acids. Germline lookup yields CDR1 MGHDK and CDR2 SYGVNS. Here the CDR3 DNA reads TGTGCCAGCAGTGAAGGGGTGAACACTGAAGCTTTCTTT. It encodes CASSEGVNTEAFF.

The chain couples TRBV6-4 to TRBJ2-5; 8 bases map to TRBD1. Near its end, the DNA agrees better with TRBJ2-1, so the J call may be wrong. Germline lookup yields CDR1 MRHNA and CDR2 SNTAGT. CDR3 size: 16 residues. The CDR3 is CASSDSGGTGWGEQFF. In nucleotides, the CDR3 is TGTGCCAGCAGTGACTCGGGTGGGACAGGCTGGGGTGAGCAGTTCTTC.

The chain is built from TRBV12-3 or TRBV12-4 and TRBJ2-1; 14 bases line up with TRBD2. The junction had 4 bases not matched to a gene; V was cut back by 3 bases and J by 6 bases. The CDR3 loop spans 16 amino acids. CDR3 sequence: CASSLQTSGGGNEQFF. For the CDR3, the DNA is TGTGCCAGCAGTTTGCAGACTAGCGGGGGGGGCAATGAGCAGTTCTTC.

For this clonotype: A much larger clone lies one base from this, so it may be a read error. DNA of the CDR3: TGTGCCAGCAGTGAATGGGGTAGAGGGGAGACCCAGTACTTC. It is translated as CASSEWGRGETQYF. The J gene is TRBJ2-5, the V gene TRBV6-1; possible D gene TRBD2, 5 bases. The CDR3 extends over 14 amino acids. Per germline, CDR1 MNHNS and CDR2 SASEGT. V was cut by 2 bases and J by 5 bases, with 12 bases left in between.

J is TRBJ2-4 and V is TRBV3-1, with TRBD1 matching 11 bases. Germline values: CDR1 LGHDT, CDR2 YNNKEL (reference sequence). After removal of 1 base from V and 6 bases from J, the junction contained 2 bases not matched to a gene. The CDR3 has 15 amino acids. The CDR3 DNA reads TGTGCCAGCAGCCAAGGGACAGGGGGCATAAACATTCAGTACTTC. It is translated as CASSQGTGGINIQYF.

The rearrangement uses TRBV27 and TRBJ2-1; no firm D call. Germline V gene lookup returns CDR1 MNHEY and CDR2 SMNVEV (reference sequence). The CDR3 is made up of 13 amino acids. V was clipped by 6 bases and J by 7 bases, with 13 bases between them. DNA of the CDR3: TGTGCCAGCAGGTCGGCAGGCCGGAATGAGCAGTTCTTC. It encodes CASRSAGRNEQFF.

As for this clonotype: Possible read error: a much larger clone is one base away. The chain combines TRBV11-3 with TRBJ2-1; D possibly corresponds to TRBD2 (5 bases). Germline lookup yields CDR1 SGHNT and CDR2 YENEEA. Trimming left V 5 bases short and J 10 bases short, with 18 bases between. The CDR3 is made up of 14 amino acids. The CDR3, as DNA: TGTGCCAGCAGCCCGAGGGTGGGGTCCTACGAGCAGTTCTTC. Protein sequence: CASSPRVGSYEQFF.